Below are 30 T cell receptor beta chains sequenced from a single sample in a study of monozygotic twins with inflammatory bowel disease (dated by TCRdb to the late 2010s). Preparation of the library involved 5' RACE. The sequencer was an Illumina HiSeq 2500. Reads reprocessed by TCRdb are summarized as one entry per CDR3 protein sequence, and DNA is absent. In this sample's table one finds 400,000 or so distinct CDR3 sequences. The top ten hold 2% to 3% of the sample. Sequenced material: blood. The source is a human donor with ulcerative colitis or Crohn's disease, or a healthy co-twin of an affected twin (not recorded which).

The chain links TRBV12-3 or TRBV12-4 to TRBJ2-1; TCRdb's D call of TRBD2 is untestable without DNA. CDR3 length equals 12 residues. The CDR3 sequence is CASSFLANEQFF.

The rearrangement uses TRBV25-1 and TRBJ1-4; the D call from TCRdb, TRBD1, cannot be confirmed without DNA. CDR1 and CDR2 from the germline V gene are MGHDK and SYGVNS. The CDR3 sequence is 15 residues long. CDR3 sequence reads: CASSVGDRGLEKLFF.

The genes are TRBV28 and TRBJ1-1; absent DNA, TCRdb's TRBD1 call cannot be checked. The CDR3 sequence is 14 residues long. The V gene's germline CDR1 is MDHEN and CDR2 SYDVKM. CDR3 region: CDSSFGQSNTEAFF.

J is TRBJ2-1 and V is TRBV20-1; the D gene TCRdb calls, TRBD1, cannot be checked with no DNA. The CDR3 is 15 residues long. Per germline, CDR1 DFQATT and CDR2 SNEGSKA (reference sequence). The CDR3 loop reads CSARVGKLSYNEQFF.

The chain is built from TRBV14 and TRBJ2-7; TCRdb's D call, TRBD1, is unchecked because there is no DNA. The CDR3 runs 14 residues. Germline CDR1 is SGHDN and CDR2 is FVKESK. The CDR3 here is CASSPQGSSYEQYF.

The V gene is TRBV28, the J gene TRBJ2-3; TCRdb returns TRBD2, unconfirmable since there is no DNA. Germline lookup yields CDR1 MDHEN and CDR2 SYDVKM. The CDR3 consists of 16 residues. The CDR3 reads CASSLRRGNPPDTQYF.

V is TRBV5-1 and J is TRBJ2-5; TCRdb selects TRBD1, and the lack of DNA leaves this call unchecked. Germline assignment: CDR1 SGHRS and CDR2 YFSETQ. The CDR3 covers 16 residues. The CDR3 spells CASSPGTGDVQETQYF.

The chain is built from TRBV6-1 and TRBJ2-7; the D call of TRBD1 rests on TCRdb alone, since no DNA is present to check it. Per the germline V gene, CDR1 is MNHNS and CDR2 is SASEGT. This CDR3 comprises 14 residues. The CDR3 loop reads CASSTADNSYEQYF.

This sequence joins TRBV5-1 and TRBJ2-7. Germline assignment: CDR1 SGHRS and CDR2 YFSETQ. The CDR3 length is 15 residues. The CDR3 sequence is CASSLTPLPTYEQYF.

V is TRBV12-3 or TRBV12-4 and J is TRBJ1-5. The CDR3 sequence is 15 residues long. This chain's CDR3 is CASSLRGIGNQPQHF.

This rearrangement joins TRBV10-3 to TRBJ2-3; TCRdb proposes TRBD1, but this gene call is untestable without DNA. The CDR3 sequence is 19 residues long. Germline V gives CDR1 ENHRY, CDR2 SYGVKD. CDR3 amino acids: CAISDFAGQGPLSTDTQYF.

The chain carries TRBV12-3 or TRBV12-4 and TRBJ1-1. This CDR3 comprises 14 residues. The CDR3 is CASSLAAMNTEAFF.

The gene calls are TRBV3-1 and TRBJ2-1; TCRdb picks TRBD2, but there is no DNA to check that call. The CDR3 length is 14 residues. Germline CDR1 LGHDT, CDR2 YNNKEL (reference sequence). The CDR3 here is CASSRRVGTGEQFF.

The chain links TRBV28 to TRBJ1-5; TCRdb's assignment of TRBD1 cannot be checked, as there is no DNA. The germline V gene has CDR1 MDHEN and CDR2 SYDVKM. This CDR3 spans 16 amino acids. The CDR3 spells CASRGGTQGSNQPQHF.

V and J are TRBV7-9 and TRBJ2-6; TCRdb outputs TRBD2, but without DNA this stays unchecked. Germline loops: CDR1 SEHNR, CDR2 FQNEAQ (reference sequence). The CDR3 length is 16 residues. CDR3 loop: CASSFSGPAGANVLTF.

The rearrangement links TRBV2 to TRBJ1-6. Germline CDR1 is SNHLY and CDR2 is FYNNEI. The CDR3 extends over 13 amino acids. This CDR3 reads CASKPQPNSPLHF.

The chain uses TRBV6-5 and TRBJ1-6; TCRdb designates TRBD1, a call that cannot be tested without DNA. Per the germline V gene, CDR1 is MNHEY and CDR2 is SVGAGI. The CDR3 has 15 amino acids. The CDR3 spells CASSSPGGRNSPLHF.

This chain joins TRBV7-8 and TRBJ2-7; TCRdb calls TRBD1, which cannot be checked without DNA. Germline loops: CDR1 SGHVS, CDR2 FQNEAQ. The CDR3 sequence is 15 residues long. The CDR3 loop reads CASSLTGRGREWQYF.

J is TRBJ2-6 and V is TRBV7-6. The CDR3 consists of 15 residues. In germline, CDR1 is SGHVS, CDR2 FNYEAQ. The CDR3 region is CASSLDWAGANVLTF.

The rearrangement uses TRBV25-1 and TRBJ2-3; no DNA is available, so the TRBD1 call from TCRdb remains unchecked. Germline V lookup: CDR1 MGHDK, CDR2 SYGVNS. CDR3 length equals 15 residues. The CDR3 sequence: CASSEYQGGTDTQYF. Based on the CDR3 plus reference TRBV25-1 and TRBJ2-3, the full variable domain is EADIYQTPRYLVIGTGKKITLECSQTMGHDKMYWYQQDPGMELHLIHYSYGVNSTEKGDLSSESTVSRIRTEHFPLTLESARPSHTSQYLCASSEYQGGTDTQYFGPGTRLTVL.

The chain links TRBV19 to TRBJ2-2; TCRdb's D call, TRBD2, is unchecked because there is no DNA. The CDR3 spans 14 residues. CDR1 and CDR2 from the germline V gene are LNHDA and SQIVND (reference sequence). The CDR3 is CASKVAGYTGELFF.

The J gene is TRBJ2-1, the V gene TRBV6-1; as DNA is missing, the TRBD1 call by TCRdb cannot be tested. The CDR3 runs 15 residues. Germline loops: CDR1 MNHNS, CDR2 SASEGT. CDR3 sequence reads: CASNAGTVSVNEQFF.

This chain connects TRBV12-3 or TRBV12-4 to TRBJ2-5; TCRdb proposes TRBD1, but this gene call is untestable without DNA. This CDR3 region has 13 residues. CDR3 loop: CASSQGAAETQYF.

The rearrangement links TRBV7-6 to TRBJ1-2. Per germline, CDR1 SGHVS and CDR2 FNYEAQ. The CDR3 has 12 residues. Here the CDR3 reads CASSQSTGGYTF. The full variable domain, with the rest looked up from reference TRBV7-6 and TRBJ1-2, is GAGVSQSPRYKVTKRGQDVALRCDPISGHVSLYWYRQALGQGPEFLTYFNYEAQQDKSGLPNDRFSAERPEGSISTLTIQRTEQRDSAMYRCASSQSTGGYTFGSGTRLTVV.

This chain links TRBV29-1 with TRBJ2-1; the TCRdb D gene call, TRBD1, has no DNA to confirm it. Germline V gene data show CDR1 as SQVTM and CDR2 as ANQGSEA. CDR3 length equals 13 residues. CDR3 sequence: CSVRETGVDEQFF.

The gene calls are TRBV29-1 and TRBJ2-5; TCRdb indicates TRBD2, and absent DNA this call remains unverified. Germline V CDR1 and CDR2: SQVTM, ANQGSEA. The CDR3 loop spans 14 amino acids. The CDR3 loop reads CSVDGTSGQETQYF.

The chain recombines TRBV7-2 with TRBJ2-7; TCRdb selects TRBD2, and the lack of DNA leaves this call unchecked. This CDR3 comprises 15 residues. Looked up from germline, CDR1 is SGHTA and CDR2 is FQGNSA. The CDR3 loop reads CASSPWAASGGEQYF.

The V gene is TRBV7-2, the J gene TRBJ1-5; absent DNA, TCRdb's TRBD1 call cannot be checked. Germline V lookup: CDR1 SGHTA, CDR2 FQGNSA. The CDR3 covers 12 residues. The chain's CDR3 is CASSTSGQPQHF.

CDR3 in amino acids: CSVWDTTMGYGYTF. This rearrangement joins TRBV29-1 to TRBJ1-2; TCRdb's D gene call, TRBD1, goes unchecked for lack of DNA. There are 14 residues in the CDR3. CDR1 is SQVTM, CDR2 ANQGSEA, per germline. Based on the CDR3 plus reference TRBV29-1 and TRBJ1-2, the full variable domain is SAVISQKPSRDICQRGTSLTIQCQVDSQVTMMFWYRQQPGQSLTLIATANQGSEATYESGFVIDKFPISRPNLTFSTLTVSNMSPEDSSIYLCSVWDTTMGYGYTFGSGTRLTVV.

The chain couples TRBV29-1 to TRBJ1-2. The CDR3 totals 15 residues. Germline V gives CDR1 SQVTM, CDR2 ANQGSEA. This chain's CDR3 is CSVGGGGAVKDGYTF.